A selection of T cell receptor beta chains follows, all from one sample in a study of PD-1 blockade in classical Hodgkin lymphoma. Data came from immunoSEQ multiplex PCR; TCRdb stores just in-frame clones and leaves some out. The sample contains around 31,000 clones, about two thirds of which appear only once. The sequencing here drew on peripheral blood mononuclear cells (PBMCs), taken before the second cycle of nivolumab. These TCRs come from a human donor with classical Hodgkin lymphoma. The CDR3 runs from the conserved cysteine through the conserved F or W. Fields, in order: V gene, clone size, J gene, D gene, CDR3 DNA, CDR3 protein. A D gene is named only where the DNA matches it firmly. Clone sizes are given selectively: once, few, many, or a class where the clone is expanded.

TRBV4-2,few,TRBJ1-2,NA,TGTGCCAGCAGCCAAGATTCCCCTGACCGACAGGGCTACACCTTC,CASSQDSPDRQGYTF
TRBV7-2,NA,TRBJ1-1,NA,TGTGCCAGCAGCTTGGGTCAGGGGATGGGCACTGAAGCTTTCTTT,CASSLGQGMGTEAFF
TRBV7-9,NA,TRBJ1-1,NA,TGTGCCAGCAGCTTAGGTGAAGGGGGACAGAACACTGAAGCTTTCTTT,CASSLGEGGQNTEAFF
TRBV9,NA,TRBJ2-3,TRBD2,TGTGCCAGCAGCGTGACTAGCGGGGTAAGCACAGATACGCAGTATTTT,CASSVTSGVSTDTQYF
TRBV5-1,NA,TRBJ2-5,NA,TGCGCCAGCAGCTGGAACAAAGAGACCCAGTACTTC,CASSWNKETQYF
TRBV5-4,NA,TRBJ1-2,NA,TGTGCCAGCAGCTTGGAAGGCAGCTCTAACTATGGCTACACCTTC,CASSLEGSSNYGYTF
TRBV12-5,NA,TRBJ2-3,NA,TGTGCTAGTGATCCGGACCCCTATACAGATACGCAGTATTTT,CASDPDPYTDTQYF
TRBV30,NA,TRBJ1-6,NA,TGTGCCTGGAGTGTCGGGGCGGGGGCCCTCCACTTT,CAWSVGAGALHF
TRBV6-6,NA,TRBJ2-7,NA,TGTGCCAGCAGTTCCACTTACGAGCAGTACTTC,CASSSTYEQYF
TRBV15,NA,TRBJ1-5,NA,TGTGCCACCAGCGAAGAAGGGGGAGGAGGTCAGCCCCAGCATTTT,CATSEEGGGGQPQHF
TRBV7-6,NA,TRBJ2-3,TRBD2,TGTGCCAGCAGCTTAACAGCGGGGAGCACAGATACGCAGTATTTT,CASSLTAGSTDTQYF
TRBV30,NA,TRBJ2-3,TRBD2,TGTGCCTGGAGTGTACGGACTAGCGGGAGTAATTCTCTCACAGATACGCAGTATTTT,CAWSVRTSGSNSLTDTQYF
TRBV7-8,NA,TRBJ2-4,TRBD1,TGTGCCAGCAGCTCCGGGACAGCGAGAACCAAAAACATTCAGTACTTC,CASSSGTARTKNIQYF
TRBV25-1,NA,TRBJ2-2,NA,TGTGCCAGCAGTGGTGGGGTGAAGCTGTTTTTT,CASSGGVKLFF
TRBV6-5,NA,TRBJ1-2,NA,TGTGCCAGCAGTTACTCGATTGGCCCGGGCGCCCGAGGCTACACCTTC,CASSYSIGPGARGYTF
TRBV5-6,NA,TRBJ1-5,TRBD1,TGTGCCAGCAGCACCGACAGGGGATATAGCAATCAGCCCCAGCATTTT,CASSTDRGYSNQPQHF
TRBV7-8,NA,TRBJ1-3,TRBD1,TGTGCCAGCAGCTTAGCTAGACAGGGGCGACACACCATATATTTT,CASSLARQGRHTIYF
TRBV27,NA,TRBJ2-7,TRBD1,TGTGCCAGCAGTATTTCACCGGGGACAGGGCCCTACGAGCAGTACTTC,CASSISPGTGPYEQYF
TRBV27,NA,TRBJ2-7,TRBD2,TGTGCCAGCCAATCGGGGGGAACGGGCTTCAGGGAGCAGTACTTC,CASQSGGTGFREQYF
TRBV7-2,few,TRBJ2-1,TRBD2,TGTGCCAGCAGCTCCCTAGCGGGGTTGTATGAGCAGTTCTTC,CASSSLAGLYEQFF
TRBV2,few,TRBJ1-6,NA,TGTGCCAGCAGCCTGGGGGGAGCTTATAATTCACCCCTCCACTTT,CASSLGGAYNSPLHF
TRBV5-5,NA,TRBJ1-6,NA,TGTGCCAGCAGCTTGCGGCCCCAGGGGCAGAGTTCACCCCTCCACTTT,CASSLRPQGQSSPLHF
TRBV18,NA,TRBJ1-4,TRBD1,TGTGCCAGCTCAGCTAGACAGGGCCCTAATGAAAAACTGTTTTTT,CASSARQGPNEKLFF
TRBV29-1,few,TRBJ1-3,NA,TGCAGCGGGGTAGGGGGCTCTGGAAACACCATATATTTT,CSGVGGSGNTIYF
TRBV27,NA,TRBJ1-6,TRBD1,TGTGCCAGCAGACCTTTGTCGACAGGGAGGTACTCACCCCTCCACTTT,CASRPLSTGRYSPLHF
TRBV4-1,few,TRBJ1-2,NA,TGCGCCAGCAGCCAAGTTTCAGGGGACTATGGCTACACCTTC,CASSQVSGDYGYTF
TRBV7-9,NA,TRBJ2-6,NA,TGTGCCAGCAGCCAACCGACTGTCTCTGGGGCCAACGTCCTGACTTTC,CASSQPTVSGANVLTF
TRBV27,NA,TRBJ2-1,TRBD2,TGTGCCAGCAGTATAGCGGGAAGTTACAATGAGCAGTTCTTC,CASSIAGSYNEQFF
TRBV28,NA,TRBJ2-1,NA,TGTGCCAGCAGTTCCCCGGGACGCTTATACAATGAGCAGTTCTTC,CASSSPGRLYNEQFF
TRBV11-1,NA,TRBJ2-5,TRBD2,TGTGCCAGCAGCTCAGAGGGCACTAGCGGACAAGAGACCCAGTACTTC,CASSSEGTSGQETQYF
TRBV9,NA,TRBJ1-1,TRBD1,TGTGCCAGCAGCGTCCTGGGACAGGGGAACACTGAAGCTTTCTTT,CASSVLGQGNTEAFF
TRBV27,few,TRBJ2-3,TRBD2,TGTGCCAGCAGCTCCGGGACTAGCGGGGGGGCTGGAGATACGCAGTATTTT,CASSSGTSGGAGDTQYF
TRBV28,NA,TRBJ1-4,NA,TGTGCCAGCAGTAGAACGGTGACTAATGAAAAACTGTTTTTT,CASSRTVTNEKLFF
TRBV6-1,once,TRBJ2-7,TRBD2,TGTGCCAGCAGTGGTGGACTAGCGCGAACGTACGAGCAGTACTTC,CASSGGLARTYEQYF
TRBV7-2,NA,TRBJ1-6,NA,TGTGCCAGCAGCTTAGGGGCTGCTGCCTATAATTCACCCCTCCACTTT,CASSLGAAAYNSPLHF
TRBV6-5,NA,TRBJ2-7,NA,TGTGCCAGCAGCCCGACAGGAGCCTACGAGCAGTACTTC,CASSPTGAYEQYF
TRBV29-1,NA,TRBJ2-7,TRBD2,TGCAGCGTTGAGCGGGGGAACACCTACGAGCAGTACTTC,CSVERGNTYEQYF
TRBV10-1,NA,TRBJ1-1,NA,TGCGCCAGCAGTGAGGACAGAATAATGAACACTGAAGCTTTCTTT,CASSEDRIMNTEAFF
TRBV5-6,NA,TRBJ2-1,NA,TGTGCCAGCAGCTTGGGCGGGGACAATGAGCAGTTCTTC,CASSLGGDNEQFF
TRBV28,NA,TRBJ2-7,NA,TGTGCCAGCAGTCCCCACGGCTACGAGCAGTACTTC,CASSPHGYEQYF
TRBV9,few,TRBJ1-4,TRBD1,TGTGCCAGCAGCGAGGCAGGGGGAGGAGGTAATGAAAAACTGTTTTTT,CASSEAGGGGNEKLFF